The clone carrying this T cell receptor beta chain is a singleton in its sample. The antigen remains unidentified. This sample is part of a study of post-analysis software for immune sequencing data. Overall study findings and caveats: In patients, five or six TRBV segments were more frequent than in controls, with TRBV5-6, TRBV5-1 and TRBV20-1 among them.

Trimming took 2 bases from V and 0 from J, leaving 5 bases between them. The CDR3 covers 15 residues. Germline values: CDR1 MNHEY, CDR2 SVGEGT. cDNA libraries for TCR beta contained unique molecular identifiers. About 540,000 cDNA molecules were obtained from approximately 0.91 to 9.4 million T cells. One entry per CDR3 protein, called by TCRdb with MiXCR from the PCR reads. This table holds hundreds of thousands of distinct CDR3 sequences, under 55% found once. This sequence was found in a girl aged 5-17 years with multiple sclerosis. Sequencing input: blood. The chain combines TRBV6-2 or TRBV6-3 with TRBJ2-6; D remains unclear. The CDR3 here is CASSYRHSGANVLTF. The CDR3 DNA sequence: TGTGCCAGCAGTTACCGACACTCTGGGGCCAACGTCCTGACTTTC.